This paragraph reports one T cell receptor (beta chain). This record belongs to a study of blood T cell repertoires in COVID-19. Study details: The United States, Italy and Spain supplied acute and convalescent COVID-19 samples. Nucleic acid was either cDNA or gDNA, and it came from T cells, B-cell-depleted T cells, or PBMCs.

From germline, CDR1 is LGHDT and CDR2 YNNKEL (reference sequence). The CDR3 runs 15 residues. Trimming removed 4 bases from V and 4 bases from J; junction bases left unmatched: 8. Per the study methods: Amplification from reference gene primers served as the basis for estimated nucleated cell counts. The method was immunoSEQ multiplex PCR; TCRdb's version includes in-frame clones alone and lacks a portion of them. V, J and clone size are those of that table, while D and trimming were read from the DNA. The table includes about 220,000 clones, 80% to 85% detected once. Sequencing input: peripheral blood. The V call is TRBV3-1 (or the pseudogene TRBV3-2), the J call TRBJ2-7, with 9 bases aligning to TRBD2. The sequence derives from a woman aged 25-40 years who had recovered from COVID-19. The CDR3 nucleotides are TGTGCCAGCAGCCCCGCGGGAGGGTGGAGTTACGAGCAGTACTTC. It encodes CASSPAGGWSYEQYF.